These T cell receptor beta chains were read from a single sample in a study of PD-L1 blockade in urothelial cancer. The repertoire was sequenced with immunoSEQ multiplex PCR; TCRdb's copy has only in-frame clones and lacks some. The table shows approximately 50,000 clones, with 75% to 85% occurring only once. The sample consisted of PBMCs, taken around atezolizumab (anti-PD-L1) treatment. Source of these receptors: a man aged 45-60 years with urothelial cancer. CDR3s include the opening cysteine and the closing phenylalanine or tryptophan. Fields, in order: V gene, CDR3 protein.

>TRBV7-9
CASPYLRRGSNTGELFF
>TRBV29-1
CSVEGVSTDTQYF
>TRBV6-6
CASKPRRNTGELFF
>TRBV19
CASSIEIWGLSGRETQYF
>TRBV6-5
CASSTGGGNTEAFF
>TRBV4-1
CASSQDSGSGIMNTEAFF
>TRBV27
CASRGTNRPRSYNEQFF
>TRBV19
CASSTVQLYEQYF
>TRBV7-9
CASSSTGPVPHYGYTF
>TRBV5-1
CASSSTATNEKLFF
>TRBV5-1
CASSLDGRGGGDTQYF
>TRBV5-1
CASSSLSSTSADTQYF
>TRBV7-8
CASSSPGGTQYF
>TRBV4-1
CASSQEASNGGGRAGEQYF
>TRBV7-3
CASSLSVQETQYF
>TRBV5-6
CASSLGQGLVEQYF
>TRBV10-3
CAISESGTGAQPQHF
>TRBV28
CASSLGTATNEKLFF
>TRBV7-8
CASSLASGLGSPLHF
>TRBV5-1
CASSSPGGGGGNEQFF